A selection of T cell receptor beta chains follows, all from one sample in a study of T cell responses to AZD1222 COVID-19 vaccine. TCRdb keeps only in-frame clones here, not all; method: immunoSEQ multiplex PCR. The sample holds 150,000 or so clones, 90% to 95% seen once. The sequencing here drew on peripheral blood, taken 28 days after the second AZD1222 dose. These receptors originate from an adult who received the AZD1222 COVID-19 vaccine. CDR3s leave out the opening cysteine and the closing phenylalanine or tryptophan.

v_gene,j_gene,CDR3aa
TRBV30,TRBJ2-2,AWSSGTAELSHGELF
TRBV21-1,TRBJ2-5,ASSCKRRRRETQY
TRBV3-1/TRBV3-2,TRBJ1-1,ASSHSGAGNTEAF
TRBV15,TRBJ2-3,ATSMTGGRTDTQY
TRBV18,TRBJ2-3,ASGQGTTDTQY
TRBV2,TRBJ2-1,ASSESGGRYNEQF
TRBV5-1,TRBJ1-3,ASSLDVRGNTIY
TRBV2,TRBJ2-3,ARRLPGGSTDTQY
TRBV30,TRBJ1-4,AWSRGAGGEKLF
TRBV18,TRBJ2-7,ASSPAYSTGQY
TRBV7-2,TRBJ2-1,ASRSDTLNEQF
TRBV7-8,TRBJ2-1,ASSFTSGSMHEQF
TRBV7-6,TRBJ1-1,ASSLEGDWTEAF
TRBV28,TRBJ2-1,ASSLTARSNEQF
TRBV4-1,TRBJ2-7,ASSPSGGAGGTYEQY
TRBV2,TRBJ2-2,ASSVLYRQTGELF
TRBV6-1,TRBJ2-4,ASSEAGSPNIQY
TRBV19,TRBJ1-2,ASSPPGFGYT
TRBV7-8,TRBJ1-5,ASSLRVGLQPQH
TRBV11-2,TRBJ1-2,ASSLATGFYGYT
TRBV2,TRBJ2-5,ASLPIGRGGPETQY
TRBV5-4,TRBJ2-5,ASSLEQHQETQY
TRBV7-3,TRBJ2-1,ASSFKLADEQF
TRBV5-4,TRBJ1-1,ASSGQGFVFEAF
TRBV28,TRBJ1-1,ASSYPRDRGMNTEAF
TRBV24-1,TRBJ2-7,ATSDPGLSYEQY
TRBV2,TRBJ1-4,ASRASPNEKLF
TRBV27,TRBJ1-5,ASSRRTGSNQPQH
TRBV11-2,TRBJ2-5,ASSLDQGLRQETQY
TRBV4-2,TRBJ2-3,ASSQDPLIRTDTQY
TRBV5-6,TRBJ2-7,ASSLDHSYEQY
TRBV4-1,TRBJ1-5,ASSQVVRDSEYNQPQH
TRBV28,TRBJ2-5,ASSFRTGQETQY
TRBV7-9,TRBJ1-4,ASQDGFNEKLF
TRBV7-9,TRBJ2-3,ASSHPFESTDTQY
TRBV30,TRBJ2-1,AWRPPGTSGEVF
TRBV5-4,TRBJ2-1,ASSPNPLTAYNEQF
TRBV7-6,TRBJ1-1,ASSYVPGQGTLNTEAF
TRBV6-5,TRBJ2-5,ASSNRVETQY
TRBV4-1,TRBJ2-5,ASSQDSVRTQY
TRBV6-5,TRBJ1-1,ASSYGGAGIEAF
TRBV9,TRBJ1-4,ASSPRGTNEKLF
TRBV5-1,TRBJ2-3,ASQGSTDTQY
TRBV27,TRBJ1-4,ASRQGIGEKLF
TRBV19,TRBJ2-4,ASSISTNQNIQY
TRBV18,TRBJ2-1,ASSPGLAGGYNEQF
TRBV6-5,TRBJ1-5,ASSYSGSSNQPQH
TRBV19,TRBJ1-5,ASSIDDRGLRSNQPQH
TRBV7-9,TRBJ2-2,ASSLDGLVSGELF